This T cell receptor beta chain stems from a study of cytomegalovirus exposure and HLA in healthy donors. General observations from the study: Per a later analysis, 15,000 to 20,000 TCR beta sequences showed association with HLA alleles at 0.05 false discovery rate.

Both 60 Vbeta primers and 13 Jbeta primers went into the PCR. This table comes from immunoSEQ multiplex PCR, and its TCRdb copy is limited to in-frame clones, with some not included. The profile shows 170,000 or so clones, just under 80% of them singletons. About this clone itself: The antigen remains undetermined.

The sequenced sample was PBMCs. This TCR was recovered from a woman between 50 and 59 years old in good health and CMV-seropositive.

The CDR3 sequence: CASSFQRIGNTIYF. DNA of the CDR3: TGTGCCAGCAGCTTTCAGAGGATAGGAAACACCATATATTTT. The chain employs TRBV7-9 and TRBJ1-3, with unresolved D. The CDR3 sequence is 14 residues long. The germline V gene encodes CDR1 SEHNR and CDR2 FQNEAQ (reference sequence). Trimming stripped 3 bases from V and 4 bases from J, with 10 bases between. The full variable domain, rest sourced from reference TRBV7-9 and TRBJ1-3, is DTGVSQNPRHKITKRGQNVTFRCDPISEHNRLYWYRQTLGQGPEFLTYFQNEAQLEKSRLLSDRFSAERPKGSFSTLEIQRTEQGDSAMYLCASSFQRIGNTIYFGEGSWLTVV.